This entry lists 20 T cell receptor beta chains sequenced from one sample in a study of cytomegalovirus exposure and HLA in healthy donors. PCR amplification relied on 60 Vbeta primers (plus 13 Jbeta primers). Profiling relied on immunoSEQ multiplex PCR, and the TCRdb table lists in-frame clones only, not all of them. The sample has roughly 150,000 clones; roughly four fifths are singletons. The specimen was PBMCs. These receptors were taken from a girl aged 2-10 years in good health and CMV-seropositive.

A remark on this clone: Different DNA sequences within this sample yield the same CDR3. V is TRBV30 and J is TRBJ2-5, with D hard to call. Germline CDR1 reads GTSNPN; CDR2 reads SVGIG (reference sequence). CDR3 length: 10 residues. The V end lost 2 bases, the J end lost 5 bases, and 3 bases lay between the germline ends. The CDR3 is CAWSRETQYF. The CDR3 DNA sequence: TGTGCCTGGAGTCGTGAGACCCAGTACTTC.

This chain connects TRBV27 to TRBJ2-3; possibly TRBD1 for D (6 bases). The CDR3 has 16 amino acids. Trimming removed 6 bases at V and 0 bases at J, with 16 bases between. The germline CDR1 and CDR2 sequences are MNHEY and SMNVEV (reference sequence). In DNA form, the CDR3 reads TGTGCCAGCAGCCCTACCTTAGGGGGAAGCACAGATACGCAGTATTTT. It is translated as CASSPTLGGSTDTQYF.

The chain joins TRBV2 to TRBJ2-3, with TRBD1 matching over 10 bases. Germline V CDR1 and CDR2: SNHLY, FYNNEI. Trimming at V came to 2 bases and at J to 1 base, leaving 9 bases not matched to a gene. The CDR3 is made up of 18 amino acids. The CDR3 is CASSERYSGTGGTDTQYF. The CDR3 DNA reads as TGTGCCAGCAGTGAAAGGTACTCCGGGACAGGGGGCACAGATACGCAGTATTTT. The complete variable domain, with remaining parts taken from reference TRBV2 and TRBJ2-3, reads EPEVTQTPSHQVTQMGQEVILRCVPISNHLYFYWYRQILGQKVEFLVSFYNNEISEKSEIFDDQFSVERPDGSNFTLKIRSTKLEDSAMYFCASSERYSGTGGTDTQYFGPGTRLTVL.

The gene calls are TRBV18 and TRBJ2-3; D remains ambiguous. The germline gives CDR1 KGHSH, CDR2 LQKENI. The CDR3 contains 13 residues. V gave up 2 bases and J gave up 3 bases, with 6 bases separating them. The CDR3 bases are TGTGCCAGCTCACCAACCCAGACAGATACGCAGTATTTT. Translation gives CASSPTQTDTQYF.

The rearrangement joins TRBV27 to TRBJ2-1; unclear D gene. The CDR3 runs to 13 residues. V was shortened by 4 bases and J by 6 bases, with 10 bases between the two germline ends. Germline V gives CDR1 MNHEY, CDR2 SMNVEV (reference sequence). The CDR3 bases are TGTGCCAGCAGTTGGAGCAGCTCCAATGAGCAGTTCTTC. Encoded protein: CASSWSSSNEQFF.

The V and J genes are TRBV13 and TRBJ1-2; TRBD1 matches at 9 bases. CDR3 length: 16 residues. V was pared by 5 bases and J by 2 bases, with 9 bases of the junction left unmatched. The germline CDR1 and CDR2 sequences are PRHDT and FYEKMQ (reference sequence). CDR3 sequence: CASSPTDRGWNYGYTF. The CDR3 DNA sequence: TGTGCCAGCAGCCCAACGGACAGGGGATGGAACTATGGCTACACCTTC.

The gene calls are TRBV19 and TRBJ1-5; 7 bases map to TRBD1. The CDR3 is made up of 15 amino acids. The V and J ends lost 5 bases and 3 bases, in that order; junction bases with no gene match: 7. Germline V gene data show CDR1 as LNHDA and CDR2 as SQIVND (reference sequence). In DNA, the CDR3 is TGTGCCAGTAGTTCGCGACAGGGTATCAATCAGCCCCAGCATTTT. Translating gives CASSSRQGINQPQHF.

This clone has a handful of counts. J is TRBJ2-5 and V is TRBV7-9; D is undetermined. This CDR3 spans 13 amino acids. Germline CDR1 reads SEHNR; CDR2 reads FQNEAQ (reference sequence). Trimming cost V 4 bases and J 1 base, with 7 bases left between them. The chain's CDR3 is CASSWSPQETQYF. CDR3 DNA sequence: TGTGCCAGCAGCTGGAGCCCCCAAGAGACCCAGTACTTC.

The rearrangement joins TRBV6-5 to TRBJ1-3, with D tentatively TRBD1 (5 bases). This CDR3 is built from 15 residues. The V end lost 8 bases, the J end lost 1 base, and 15 bases lay between the germline ends. Germline values: CDR1 MNHEY, CDR2 SVGAGI. The CDR3 spells CASAPNRGSGNTIYF. CDR3 sequence (DNA): TGTGCCAGCGCACCTAATCGGGGGTCTGGAAACACCATATATTTT.

This clone occurred once. The V gene is TRBV10-3, the J gene TRBJ2-7; tentatively, D is TRBD2 (5 bases). Germline V gene lookup returns CDR1 ENHRY and CDR2 SYGVKD. V lost 11 bases to trimming and J lost 1 base, with 18 bases between them. The CDR3 runs to 14 residues. The CDR3 nucleotides read TGTGCCGCCAGAGAAGGGAGCGGATCCTACGAGCAGTACTTC. Translation gives CAAREGSGSYEQYF.

The chain joins TRBV6-4 to TRBJ1-5; D gene unclear. The germline CDR1 and CDR2 sequences are MRHNA and SNTAGT. The V end lost 2 bases, the J end lost 0 bases, and 5 bases lay between the germline ends. The CDR3 consists of 14 residues. The CDR3 spells CASSDLNSNQPQHF. CDR3 coding DNA: TGTGCCAGCAGTGACCTTAATAGCAATCAGCCCCAGCATTTT.

The CDR3: CASSPTGSGANVLTF. In DNA, the CDR3 is TGTGCCAGCAGCCCGACAGGGTCCGGGGCCAACGTCCTGACTTTC. The chain couples TRBV28 to TRBJ2-6; 7 nucleotides align to TRBD1. This CDR3 is built from 15 residues. Trimming cost V 6 bases and J 4 bases; bases outside gene matches: 6. From germline, CDR1 is MDHEN and CDR2 SYDVKM.

The rearrangement uses TRBV2 and TRBJ2-3, with 10 positions matching TRBD2. Germline V gives CDR1 SNHLY, CDR2 FYNNEI. Trimming took 7 bases from V and 0 from J; bases not matched to a gene: 7. The CDR3 contains 16 residues. CDR3 DNA sequence: TGTGCCAGCAATAGGCAGCGGGAGGGAAGCACAGATACGCAGTATTTT. Residues: CASNRQREGSTDTQYF.

A few counts support this clone. V gene TRBV4-1 combines with J gene TRBJ2-5, with 8 bases matching TRBD2. CDR3 length: 14 residues. The germline V gene encodes CDR1 MGHRA and CDR2 YSYEKL. With 5 bases clipped from V and 3 bases from J, the junction kept 5 bases outside the gene matches. This CDR3 reads CASSFGAGEETQYF. For the CDR3, the DNA is TGCGCCAGCAGCTTTGGAGCGGGAGAAGAGACCCAGTACTTC.

The genes are TRBV27 and TRBJ1-5; possibly TRBD1 for D (6 bases). The CDR3 has 16 amino acids. Germline CDR1 and CDR2: MNHEY and SMNVEV (reference sequence). The V end lost 5 bases, the J end lost 4 bases, and 18 bases lay between the germline ends. The CDR3 nucleotides are TGTGCCAGCAGTCGCTTCCGCGGGGGGCGTAATCAGCCCCAGCATTTT. As protein: CASSRFRGGRNQPQHF.

The J gene is TRBJ2-5, the V gene TRBV30; D remains unclear. The CDR3 consists of 11 residues. Germline V CDR1 and CDR2: GTSNPN, SVGIG (reference sequence). V was trimmed by 1 base and J by 9 bases, leaving 9 bases between them. The CDR3 reads CAWSDARAQYF. CDR3 bases: TGTGCCTGGAGTGATGCGAGAGCCCAGTACTTC.

The chain carries TRBV15 and TRBJ2-3; 8 bases match TRBD2. V lost 4 bases and J lost 4; bases outside the gene matches: 4. CDR3 length equals 14 residues. The germline CDR1 and CDR2 sequences are LNHNV and YYDKDF (reference sequence). CDR3 bases: TGTGCCACCAGCAAAGAGCGGGAGCCAGATACGCAGTATTTT. Translation gives CATSKEREPDTQYF.

The CDR3 bases are TGTGCCAGCAGTTGGGACAGGGACACTGAAGCTTTCTTT. As protein: CASSWDRDTEAFF. The V call is TRBV28, the J call TRBJ1-1, with 9 bases matching TRBD1. J gave up 3 bases and V 4 bases, and 0 bases lay outside the gene matches. Germline V gene lookup returns CDR1 MDHEN and CDR2 SYDVKM. The CDR3 runs 13 residues.

The chain has TRBV28 and TRBJ2-1; a possible D gene is TRBD1 (5 bases). There are 15 residues in the CDR3. The germline V gene encodes CDR1 MDHEN and CDR2 SYDVKM. With 7 bases removed from V and 5 bases from J, the gap between germline ends came to 18 bases. The CDR3 bases are TGTGCCAGCACGTCAGGGCGGCAGGGCCACAATGAGCAGTTCTTC. Its translation is CASTSGRQGHNEQFF.

The chain carries TRBV5-1 and TRBJ2-5, with a possible D match to TRBD2 (6 bases). Trimming stripped 2 bases from V and 5 bases from J, with 19 bases between. There are 16 residues in the CDR3. Germline CDR1 reads SGHRS; CDR2 reads YFSETQ. Here the CDR3 DNA reads TGCGCCAGCAGCTTAGATTCGGTGGGACTTTGGGAGACCCAGTACTTC. Translated: CASSLDSVGLWETQYF.